This T cell receptor beta chain stems from a study of T cell changes during pregnancy in multiple sclerosis. This clone was seen only a few times. Repertoires were generated with immunoSEQ multiplex PCR, while TCRdb's copy carries only in-frame clones and drops some. Of about 51,000 clones detected, 90% to 95% appear once; the ten largest clones hold about 0.56%. Germline CDR1 is MNHEY and CDR2 is SVGAGI. There are 16 residues in the CDR3. The V end lost 2 bases, the J end lost 2 bases, and 15 bases lay between the germline ends. The receptor was isolated from a female donor with multiple sclerosis, enrolled in a pregnancy study. This specimen consisted of CD4+ T cells from peripheral blood mononuclear cells, obtained in the second trimester of pregnancy. V usage is TRBV6-5 and J usage is TRBJ1-2; TRBD1 is a possible D gene (5 bases). CDR3 coding DNA: TGTGCCAGCAGTTACGAGGCCAGGGCTTTGAACTATGGCTACACCTTC. This codes for CASSYEARALNYGYTF.